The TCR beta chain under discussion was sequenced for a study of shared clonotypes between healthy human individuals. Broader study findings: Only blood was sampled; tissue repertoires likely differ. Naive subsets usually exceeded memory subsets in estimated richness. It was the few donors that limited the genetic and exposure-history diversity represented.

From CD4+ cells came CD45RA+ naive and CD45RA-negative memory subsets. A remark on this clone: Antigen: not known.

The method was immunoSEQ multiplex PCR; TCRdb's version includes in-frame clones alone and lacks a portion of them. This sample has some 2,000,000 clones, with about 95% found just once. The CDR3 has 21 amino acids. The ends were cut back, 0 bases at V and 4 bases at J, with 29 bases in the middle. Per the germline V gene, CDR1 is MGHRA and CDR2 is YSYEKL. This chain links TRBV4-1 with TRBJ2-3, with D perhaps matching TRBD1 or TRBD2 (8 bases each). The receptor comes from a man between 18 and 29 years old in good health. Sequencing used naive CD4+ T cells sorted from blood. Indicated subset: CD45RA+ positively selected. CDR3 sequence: CASSQDPTGGTSGSSADTQYF. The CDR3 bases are TGCGCCAGCAGCCAAGACCCTACAGGGGGGACAAGCGGGAGCTCAGCAGATACGCAGTATTTT.